This T cell receptor (beta chain) was retrieved from a study of cytomegalovirus exposure and HLA in healthy donors. On the study more broadly: Early on, a data release was issued that held 80 million or so unique TCRs from HLA-typed donors. Findings and caveats of the study: Among TCR beta chains of equal frequency, HLA-associated ones were more clonally expanded in a later analysis.

Regarding this clone: Its specificity is not known. Other DNA sequences in the same sample also yield this CDR3.

Regarding donors, all were healthy bone marrow donors. PCR was performed using 60 Vbeta and 13 Jbeta primers. The repertoire was sequenced with immunoSEQ multiplex PCR; TCRdb's copy has only in-frame clones and lacks some. This sample carries under 200,000 clones, roughly 79% of them seen once, and the ten largest clones take approximately 1.5%. This TCR came from a man in his forties or fifties in good health and CMV-seronegative. The sample consisted of PBMCs.

The CDR3 nucleotides are TGCAGCGTAGCCCTAAATGAGCAGTTCTTC. This encodes CSVALNEQFF. The chain is built from TRBV29-1 and TRBJ2-1; D is ambiguous. This CDR3 is 10 amino acids long. Germline CDR1 reads SQVTM; CDR2 reads ANQGSEA. Deletions cut 6 bases from V and 7 bases from J, with 7 bases between.